One and the same sample provided the 2 T cell receptor beta chains below, sequenced in a study of blood T cell repertoires in COVID-19. Measured with immunoSEQ multiplex PCR; TCRdb has only the in-frame clones, and not every one. The sample records 150,000 or so clones, over 80% being singletons. The specimen sequenced was peripheral blood. The receptors originated from a middle-aged woman with active or convalescent COVID-19.

The chain employs TRBV5-8 and TRBJ2-7; possible D gene TRBD2, 5 bases. Between the trimmed V and J ends, which lost 7 bases and 2 bases, there was a span of 13 bases. Germline CDR1 and CDR2: SGHTS and YDEGEE. CDR3 length equals 13 residues. As DNA, the CDR3 is TGTGCCAGCCTCATAGCGAACGCCTACGAGCAGTACTTC. Its protein is CASLIANAYEQYF.

V is TRBV10-1 and J is TRBJ1-2; D unclear. The V end lost 2 bases, the J end lost 2 bases, and 12 bases lay between the germline ends. Germline assignment: CDR1 WNHNN and CDR2 SYGVQD (reference sequence). The CDR3 has 15 residues. CDR3 sequence: CASSEGPGNNYGYTF. In DNA, the CDR3 is TGCGCCAGCAGTGAGGGGCCAGGCAACAACTATGGCTACACCTTC.